These T cell receptor beta chains were read from a single sample in a study of blood T cell repertoires in COVID-19. Data came from immunoSEQ multiplex PCR; TCRdb stores just in-frame clones and leaves some out. The profile shows some 70,000 clones, less than 90% of them singletons. The specimen sequenced was peripheral blood. Every receptor here comes from a man older than 75 with acute or convalescent COVID-19. Both conserved end residues are part of each CDR3. D genes are given only for firm matches. The size entry is marked missing in some rows and otherwise reads once, few, many or a size class.

v_call	j_call	d_call	clone_size	cdr3_aa	cdr3_nt
TRBV7-2	TRBJ2-7	.	.	CASSFQAGRSYEQYF	TGTGCCAGCAGCTTCCAAGCGGGCCGCTCCTACGAGCAGTACTTC
TRBV6-5	TRBJ2-1	.	few	CASKSGSYNEQFF	TGTGCCAGCAAGAGCGGCTCCTACAATGAGCAGTTCTTC
TRBV30	TRBJ1-2	.	.	CAWSGWRLNYGYTF	TGTGCCTGGAGTGGTTGGCGGCTGAACTATGGCTACACCTTC
TRBV5-1	TRBJ1-2	TRBD1	.	CASSTLGQGLDGYTF	TGCGCCAGCAGCACTTTGGGACAGGGGCTGGATGGCTACACCTTC
TRBV5-1	TRBJ1-1	.	.	CASSGGTVRNTEAFF	TGCGCCAGCAGCGGAGGGACCGTTAGGAACACTGAAGCTTTCTTT
TRBV7-2	TRBJ2-7	.	.	CASSSTPLTDEQYF	TGTGCCAGCAGCTCGACTCCGTTGACGGACGAGCAGTACTTC
TRBV12-3/TRBV12-4	TRBJ1-4	.	.	CASRYREKLFF	TGTGCCAGCAGATACAGGGAAAAACTGTTTTTT
TRBV3-1/TRBV3-2	TRBJ1-1	.	.	CASSPLTGEAFF	TGTGCCAGCAGCCCTCTAACGGGTGAAGCTTTCTTT
TRBV4-1	TRBJ2-2	.	.	CASSQVGAGNGELFF	TGCGCCAGCAGCCAAGTGGGGGCGGGCAACGGGGAGCTGTTTTTT
TRBV3-1/TRBV3-2	TRBJ2-1	.	.	CASSRGGSYNEQFF	TGTGCCAGCAGCCGAGGGGGCTCCTACAATGAGCAGTTCTTC
TRBV13	TRBJ1-6	.	.	CASSLGQGSPLHF	TGTGCCAGCAGCTTAGGACAGGGTTCACCCCTCCACTTT
TRBV5-1	TRBJ1-2	.	.	CASRAANYGYTF	TGCGCCAGCAGGGCAGCTAACTATGGCTACACCTTC
TRBV18	TRBJ1-2	TRBD1	.	CASTAAQGQGYGYTF	TGTGCCAGCACGGCAGCGCAGGGACAGGGTTATGGCTACACCTTC
TRBV4-3	TRBJ1-2	TRBD1	once	CASSQGDRGNYGYTF	TGCGCCAGCAGCCAAGGGGACAGGGGAAACTATGGCTACACCTTC
TRBV30	TRBJ1-1	TRBD1	.	CAWSVGTGGNTEAFF	TGTGCCTGGAGTGTCGGGACAGGGGGCAACACTGAAGCTTTCTTT
TRBV10-1	TRBJ2-5	.	.	CASSGPGTGEETQYF	TGCGCCAGCAGTGGGCCGGGCACGGGGGAAGAGACCCAGTACTTC